This section outlines one T cell receptor beta chain sequence together with its context. No cognate antigen has been identified for it. The input lacks base qualities; no much larger clone sits a single base away. This record belongs to a study of shared clonotypes between healthy human individuals (dated by TCRdb to between 2020 and 2021). In the study overall: The cohort comprised two women and a few men aged 18 to 49 years. Per donor, three plates each were used for CD4 naive and CD4 memory, two for CD8 naive, and one for CD8 memory. Blood TCR repertoires of about five healthy adults were deeply sequenced to estimate repertoire size and the extent of clonotype sharing between individuals. To increase sequencing depth and limit assay-specific biases, different laboratories used diverse techniques to prepare libraries and sequence TCR repertoires. Between about 0.85 and 9.5 billion PBMCs per donor were obtained by leukapheresis.

Study-wide conclusions, independent of this receptor: Based on pairwise subsampling, the degree of clonotype sharing among donors was expected to be affected by sequencing depth. Because the study included only a small number of donors, the genetic and exposure-history diversity represented was limited. Clonotypes shared by all four sorted-subset donors showed higher generation probabilities than non-shared clonotypes. Across a few donors, around 5% of naive CD4, 3% to 3.5% of naive CD8, about 2.3% of memory CD4, and under 0.45% of memory CD8 clonotypes were shared. Naive subsets generally had larger estimated clonotype richness than memory subsets. Incomplete sequencing was indicated by rarefaction of sorted-subset datasets, despite the large sequencing depth. Sampling was limited to blood, and TCR repertoires in tissue likely differ from TCR repertoires in blood.

The donors were healthy, HIV-negative adults with no recently reported acute infections or vaccinations. Every donor was a Caucasian adult residing in Nashville, Tennessee, USA. CD4+ T cells were enriched by magnetic negative selection, after which naive cells were positively selected on CD45RA and the negative fraction was taken as the memory subset. Blood was collected by leukapheresis, and PBMCs were isolated by Ficoll-Histopaque density gradient centrifugation and then cryopreserved in liquid nitrogen vapor phase. Purity and quantity of every magnetically sorted T cell population were checked by analytical flow cytometry. Each sorted fraction had its genomic DNA isolated and then quantified by UV absorbance on a Nanodrop 2000c. Using the deep immunoSEQ assay, TCR CDR3 regions were amplified from genomic DNA by multiplex PCR. For each cell subset, the extracted genomic DNA was distributed evenly across all wells of several immunoSEQ 96-well plates, and each plate served as one replicate. For sorted subsets, 200 to 250 ng of genomic DNA, equivalent to roughly 33,000 T cell genomes, went into each replicate PCR. The purified libraries were quantified using a Qubit 3.0 fluorometer, sized with a Bioanalyzer 2100, and then quantified again using the KAPA Library Quantification kit. Every immunoSEQ 96-well plate was sequenced on a dedicated single-read 150-cycle Illumina NextSeq 550 flow cell. The source study handled its data this way. Because only junctional sequences without quality scores were contained in the immunoSEQ output, filtering matching that applied to full-length reads could not be performed. To assign V/J genes and CDR3, sequences were annotated against IMGT germline references using PyIR, a Python wrapper for IgBLAST v1.9. Any read was removed if the V/J assignment was weak (E-value above 1e-6), the CDR3 was missing, or the read contained stop codons, out-of-frame junctions, or ambiguous translated residues. A V3J clonotype was defined by an identical inferred V gene, J gene, and CDR3 amino acid sequence. Percentage overlap between repertoires was computed as shared unique clonotypes divided by the size of the smaller repertoire. RTK rarefaction, the Chao1 estimator, and Recon v2.1 estimates of unobserved clonotypes were used to assess repertoire richness. For all TCRbeta clonotypes obtained by the gDNA method from several donors, generation probabilities were computed with OLGA. Sourced from immuneACCESS, this table was stored by TCRdb with only in-frame sequences that have V and J called. A share of the clones is absent; for the studies checked, an unresolved V gene accounts for under half, and the remainder has no known explanation. The V and J calls and clone size are taken from that table; D and trimming were inferred from the DNA. A total of 950,000 to 1,200,000 clones appear in this sample, around 77% of them only once. Jointly, the top ten make up approximately 0.95% of the sample.

Spanning cysteine to phenylalanine, the CDR3 consists of 18 amino acids. Only the CDR3 DNA is retained, 54 bases long and in frame from the first base. The junction shows trimming of 5 bases on V and 4 bases on J, and the gene matches do not reach 17 bases of it. The germline V gene sets CDR1 to SGHAT and CDR2 to FQNNGV. The origin of this receptor is a man aged 18 to 35 in good health. Some clones in this sample may be carry-over from other donors' samples. The material sequenced was memory CD4+ T cells from PBMCs. The sample's cell subset or site label, decoded: CD45RA-negative fraction. The V and J genes are TRBV11-2 and TRBJ2-7, with 10 bases matching TRBD2. The CDR3 has the sequence CASSDPLRSGRAVYEQYF. The DNA reads TGTGCCAGCAGCGATCCCCTCCGGAGCGGGAGGGCCGTGTACGAGCAGTACTTC.